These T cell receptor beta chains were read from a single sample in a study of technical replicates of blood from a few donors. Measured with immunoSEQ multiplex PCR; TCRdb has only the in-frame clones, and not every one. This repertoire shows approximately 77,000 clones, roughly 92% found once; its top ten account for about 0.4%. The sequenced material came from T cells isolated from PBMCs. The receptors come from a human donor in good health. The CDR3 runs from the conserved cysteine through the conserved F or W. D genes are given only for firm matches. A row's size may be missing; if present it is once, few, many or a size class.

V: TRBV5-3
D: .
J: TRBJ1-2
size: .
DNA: TGTGCCAGAAGCTTGGAGAATCGGGACTGCTATGGCTACACCTTC
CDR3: CARSLENRDCYGYTF

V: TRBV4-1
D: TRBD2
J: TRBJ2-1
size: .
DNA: TGCGCCACCACACCGGCTAGCGGGTTCAACAATGAGCAGTTCTTC
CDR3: CATTPASGFNNEQFF

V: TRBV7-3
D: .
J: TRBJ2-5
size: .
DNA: TGTGCCAGCAGCTTAGATGGACCAGGGTGGGCAGAGACCCAGTACTTC
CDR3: CASSLDGPGWAETQYF

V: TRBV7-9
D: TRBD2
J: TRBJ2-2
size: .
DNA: TGTGCCAGCAGCGCGGGGGGCACCGGGGAGCTGTTTTTT
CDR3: CASSAGGTGELFF

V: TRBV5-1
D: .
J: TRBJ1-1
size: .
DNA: TGCGCCAGCAGCATAACAGGGCACAACACTGAAGCTTTCTTT
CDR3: CASSITGHNTEAFF

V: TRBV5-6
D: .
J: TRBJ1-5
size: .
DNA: TGTGCCAGCAGCTTGTGGGGAGGGAATCAGCCCCAGCATTTT
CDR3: CASSLWGGNQPQHF

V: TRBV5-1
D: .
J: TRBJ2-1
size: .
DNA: TGCGCCAGCCGACTCACCAATGAGCAGTTCTTC
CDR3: CASRLTNEQFF

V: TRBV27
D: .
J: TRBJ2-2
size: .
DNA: TGTGCCAGTCTACCCAGGGGAGAAGTTGACGGGGAGCTGTTTTTT
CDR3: CASLPRGEVDGELFF

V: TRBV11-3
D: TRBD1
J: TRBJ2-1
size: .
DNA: TGTGCCAGCGGAAAACAGGGGATAGACAATGAGCAGTTCTTC
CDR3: CASGKQGIDNEQFF

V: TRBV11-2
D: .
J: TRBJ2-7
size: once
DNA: TGTGCCAGCAGCTTAGGACTAGGACTGTGGGACGAGCAGTACTTC
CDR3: CASSLGLGLWDEQYF

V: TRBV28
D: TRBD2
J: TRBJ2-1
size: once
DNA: TGTGCCAGCAGTTTTTTAAGCGGGGGTACCTACAATGAGCAGTTCTTC
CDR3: CASSFLSGGTYNEQFF

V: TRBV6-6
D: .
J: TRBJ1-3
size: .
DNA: TGTGCCAGCAGTTACCGACAGGCTGGAAACACCATATATTTT
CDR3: CASSYRQAGNTIYF

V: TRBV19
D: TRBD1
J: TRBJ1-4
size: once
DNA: TGTGCCCCGGACAGGGGGATGGAAAAACTGTTTTTT
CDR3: CAPDRGMEKLFF

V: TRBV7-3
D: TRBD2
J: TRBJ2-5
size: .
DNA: TGTGCCAGCAGCCGGGGGGGTGAGGCGGAGACCCAGTACTTC
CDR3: CASSRGGEAETQYF